These 20 T cell receptor beta chains came from one sample sequenced in a study of T-cell reconstitution after alpha-beta-depleted transplantation in children. Unique molecular identifiers were incorporated during preparation of the TCRbeta library. TCRdb re-called the PCR reads through MiXCR, storing one row per CDR3 protein. The profile shows approximately 340,000 distinct CDR3 sequences, 10% of them singletons. The sample consisted of PBMCs from the stem cell graft donor, taken from the stem cell graft. The receptors come from a human donor who donated a stem cell graft to a child with acute lymphoblastic leukemia.

CDR3 nucleotide sequence: TGTGCCAGCAGCACCACAGGGGCGTCCACCGGGGAGCTGTTTTTT. As protein: CASSTTGASTGELFF. The chain uses TRBV28 and TRBJ2-2; TRBD1 matches 7 bases. V shed 6 bases, J shed 4 bases, and the junction held 8 bases outside the gene matches. CDR3 length equals 15 residues. In germline, CDR1 is MDHEN, CDR2 SYDVKM. Supplemented by reference TRBV28 and TRBJ2-2, the full variable domain reads DVKVTQSSRYLVKRTGEKVFLECVQDMDHENMFWYRQDPGLGLRLIYFSYDVKMKEKGDIPEGYSVSREKKERFSLILESASTNQTSMYLCASSTTGASTGELFFGEGSRLTVL.

This clonotype has more than one count but fewer than ten. The V and J genes are TRBV7-2 and TRBJ2-3, with 7 positions matching TRBD2. Germline CDR1 and CDR2: SGHTA and FQGNSA. V dropped 5 bases and J dropped 6; count of bases not matched to a gene: 11. This CDR3 is 15 amino acids long. CDR3 amino acids: CASSPRDYLGDTQYF. In nucleotides, the CDR3 is TGTGCCAGCAGCCCTCGGGACTACCTCGGGGATACGCAGTATTTT.

The chain couples TRBV10-1 to TRBJ2-3; D unresolved. The CDR3 totals 12 residues. The germline gives CDR1 WNHNN, CDR2 SYGVQD (reference sequence). Trimming cost V 2 bases and J 2 bases, with 2 bases left between them. CDR3 amino acids: CASSENTDTQYF. The CDR3 DNA is TGCGCCAGCAGTGAGAACACAGATACGCAGTATTTT.

The table lists this clonotype with a few counts. The V and J genes are TRBV29-1 and TRBJ2-7; D uncertain. The V gene lost 4 bases and the J gene lost 3 bases, with 19 bases spanning the gap. CDR1 SQVTM and CDR2 ANQGSEA come from the germline V gene. The CDR3 is 15 residues long. The CDR3 is CSVGDPAEASYEQYF. CDR3 coding DNA: TGCAGCGTTGGGGATCCGGCGGAAGCTAGCTACGAGCAGTACTTC.

The table lists this clonotype with a few counts. This rearrangement joins TRBV5-5 to TRBJ2-5; the D gene is possibly TRBD1 (7 bases). V was shortened by 3 bases and J by 3 bases, with 18 bases between the two germline ends. The CDR3 spans 16 residues. In germline, CDR1 is SGHKS, CDR2 YYEKEE (reference sequence). CDR3 sequence (DNA): TGTGCCAGCAGCTCCCCCCCGGCCAGGGGGGAAGAGACCCAGTACTTC. This codes for CASSSPPARGEETQYF.

The chain is built from TRBV20-1 and TRBJ1-2; D unclear. The germline gives CDR1 DFQATT, CDR2 SNEGSKA (reference sequence). The V end lost 0 bases, the J end lost 6 bases, and 5 bases lay between the germline ends. The CDR3 is 11 amino acids. CDR3 residues: CSARDTDGYTF. CDR3 bases: TGCAGTGCTAGAGATACGGATGGCTACACCTTC.

This clonotype was recorded at least ten times. The chain joins TRBV29-1 to TRBJ2-2, with 8 bases aligning to TRBD2. V lost 7 bases, J lost 5 bases, and 6 bases stayed unmatched. The V gene's germline CDR1 is SQVTM and CDR2 ANQGSEA. This CDR3 is 13 amino acids long. The CDR3 spells CSARVAGTGELFF. The CDR3 nucleotides are TGCAGCGCCCGGGTAGCGGGGACCGGGGAGCTGTTTTTT.

This clonotype was found a few times. The chain has TRBV29-1 and TRBJ1-2, with D hard to call. The CDR3 has 14 amino acids. Germline V CDR1 and CDR2: SQVTM, ANQGSEA. V gave up 4 bases and J gave up 3 bases, with 15 bases separating them. This CDR3 reads CSVAGFQSDYGYTF. The CDR3, as DNA: TGCAGCGTTGCCGGGTTTCAAAGCGACTATGGCTACACCTTC.

Ten or more counts support this clonotype. The gene calls are TRBV4-1 and TRBJ2-3; 7 bases are a match to TRBD2. The CDR3 spans 15 residues. The junction had 5 bases not matched to a gene; V was cut back by 3 bases and J by 2 bases. The V gene's germline CDR1 is MGHRA and CDR2 YSYEKL. In DNA, the CDR3 is TGCGCCAGCAGCCACGGGGACTACGCCACAGATACGCAGTATTTT. This gives the protein CASSHGDYATDTQYF.

V gene TRBV12-3 or TRBV12-4 combines with J gene TRBJ2-1, with a weak D call TRBD1 (11 bases). Trimming left V 5 bases short and J 7 bases short, with 33 bases between. The CDR3 extends over 20 amino acids. CDR3 sequence: CASSPSLGQGASGRANEQFF. Written as DNA, the CDR3 is TGTGCCAGCAGTCCTTCGTTAGGACAGGGGGCGAGCGGGAGGGCTAATGAGCAGTTCTTC.

The count of this clonotype is one. The rearrangement uses TRBV5-1 and TRBJ2-7; 7 bases fit TRBD1. The CDR3 contains 15 residues. The germline gives CDR1 SGHRS, CDR2 YFSETQ. V shed 0 bases, J shed 3 bases, and the junction held 6 bases outside the gene matches. The CDR3 nucleotides are TGCGCCAGCAGCTTGGGACACGGGACAGTCTACGAGCAGTACTTC. Residues: CASSLGHGTVYEQYF.

The sample holds a few counts of this clonotype. The chain carries TRBV7-2 and TRBJ2-7, with TRBD1 as a possible D gene (5 bases). Trimming shortened V by 5 bases and J by 5 bases, and 16 bases separated the two germline ends. The CDR3 is made up of 14 amino acids. The germline V gene encodes CDR1 SGHTA and CDR2 FQGNSA. CDR3 sequence reads: CASSPTAGIHEQYF. The CDR3 coding sequence is TGTGCCAGCAGCCCCACCGCAGGGATCCACGAGCAGTACTTC.

This rearrangement joins TRBV29-1 to TRBJ2-5; D is perhaps TRBD1 (5 bases). Germline V gene data show CDR1 as SQVTM and CDR2 as ANQGSEA. The CDR3 has 12 residues. Trimming took 3 bases from V and 4 from J, leaving 9 bases between them. The CDR3 DNA sequence: TGCAGCGTTGACCAGGGATCAGAGACCCAGTACTTC. It translates to CSVDQGSETQYF.

This clonotype was recorded many times. This chain joins TRBV9 and TRBJ2-2; D uncertain. V dropped 4 bases and J dropped 4 bases, with 17 bases sitting between them. This CDR3 has 16 amino acids. The germline gives CDR1 SGDLS, CDR2 YYNGEE. CDR3 in DNA: TGTGCCAGCAGCCCTGGGATGAAGGGTGTCACCGGGGAGCTGTTTTTT. Its translation: CASSPGMKGVTGELFF.

This clonotype came up many times. This chain connects TRBV29-1 to TRBJ2-1, with 7 bases lining up with TRBD2. V was clipped by 3 bases and J by 0 bases; unmatched bases: 8. This CDR3 region has 16 residues. Germline V gene lookup returns CDR1 SQVTM and CDR2 ANQGSEA. This CDR3 reads CSVEGLADSSYNEQFF. The CDR3 DNA reads as TGCAGCGTTGAGGGGCTAGCGGATAGCTCCTACAATGAGCAGTTCTTC.

This clonotype was observed a handful of times. The V and J genes are TRBV5-1 and TRBJ2-7, with TRBD1 matching over 7 bases. CDR3 length equals 19 residues. The V and J ends lost 7 bases and 4 bases, in that order; junction bases with no gene match: 26. Per the germline V gene, CDR1 is SGHRS and CDR2 is YFSETQ. CDR3 in amino acids: CASSPPTGTALSRVYEQYF. As DNA, the CDR3 is TGCGCCAGCTCCCCTCCGACCGGGACAGCGTTATCAAGAGTTTACGAGCAGTACTTC.

This clonotype was counted only a few times. The chain joins TRBV5-1 to TRBJ2-7; D may be TRBD1 (6 bases). Trimming left V 7 bases short and J 3 bases short, with 23 bases between. The CDR3 runs 16 residues. Germline-derived CDR1 and CDR2 are SGHRS and YFSETQ. The CDR3, as DNA: TGCGCCAGCTCGGCTGGGTGGGGGCCTGTGAGCTACGAGCAGTACTTC. Translation: CASSAGWGPVSYEQYF.

This clonotype was observed a few times. The chain carries TRBV29-1 and TRBJ1-2; a weak D match, TRBD1 (5 bases). The CDR3 is made up of 11 amino acids. The germline V and J ends were trimmed by 5 bases and 4 bases, with 8 bases remaining between them. Germline-derived CDR1 and CDR2 are SQVTM and ANQGSEA. CDR3 sequence (DNA): TGCAGCGTTACAGGCGCCTATGGCTACACCTTC. It yields the protein CSVTGAYGYTF.

This clonotype was counted between two and nine times. The CDR3 reads CASRSGTDSYNEQFF. In DNA form, the CDR3 reads TGTGCCAGCAGATCCGGGACAGACTCCTACAATGAGCAGTTCTTC. This chain uses TRBV7-9 with TRBJ2-1; 7 nucleotides line up with TRBD1. Unmatched junction bases numbered 5, after V lost 6 bases and J lost 0 bases. This CDR3 contains 15 residues. Germline V gives CDR1 SEHNR, CDR2 FQNEAQ (reference sequence).

The gene calls are TRBV12-3 or TRBV12-4 and TRBJ1-3; the D is unclear. V lost 2 bases to trimming and J lost 0 bases, with 5 bases between them. CDR3 size: 14 residues. The CDR3 coding sequence is TGTGCCAGCAGTTTATTGAGCTCTGGAAACACCATATATTTT. This encodes CASSLLSSGNTIYF.